Listed below are T cell receptor beta chains from one sample, sequenced in a study of glioma-infiltrating T cells. TCRdb re-called the multiplex PCR reads with MiXCR, one entry per CDR3 protein. Of approximately 800 distinct CDR3 sequences in the sample, around a sixth were seen once. Sequenced input: glioma tissue, nonneoplastic brain tissue, or PBMCs (not recorded which). The source of these receptors is a human donor with low-grade glioma or glioblastoma, undergoing nonglioma brain surgery, or in good health (not recorded which). Both conserved end residues are part of each CDR3.

j_call: TRBJ2-1; v_call: TRBV6-2/TRBV6-3; cdr3_aa: CASSPILAGGPNNEQFF
j_call: TRBJ2-1; v_call: TRBV19; cdr3_aa: CASRAEGHYNEQFF
j_call: TRBJ2-2; v_call: TRBV6-1; cdr3_aa: CAARDTGELFF
j_call: TRBJ2-5; v_call: TRBV4-2; cdr3_aa: CASSRNRGETQYF
j_call: TRBJ2-3; v_call: TRBV11-1; cdr3_aa: CASSLTGEYTDTQYF
j_call: TRBJ1-1; v_call: TRBV29-1; cdr3_aa: CSVAQQSSPIEAFF
j_call: TRBJ2-4; v_call: TRBV12-3/TRBV12-4; cdr3_aa: CASSEQGGGNIQYF
j_call: TRBJ1-2; v_call: TRBV4-1; cdr3_aa: CASSQEPGSTYGYTF
j_call: TRBJ2-1; v_call: TRBV6-2/TRBV6-3; cdr3_aa: CASSYREVYNEQFF
j_call: TRBJ1-4; v_call: TRBV5-6; cdr3_aa: CASSPGQGADEKLFF
j_call: TRBJ1-3; v_call: TRBV20-1; cdr3_aa: CSVRTSGNTIYF
j_call: TRBJ2-1; v_call: TRBV20-1; cdr3_aa: CSANPTSGSNEQFF
j_call: TRBJ2-1; v_call: TRBV4-2; cdr3_aa: CASSEPYHNEQFF
j_call: TRBJ2-6; v_call: TRBV4-1; cdr3_aa: CASSQGTGANVLTF
j_call: TRBJ2-1; v_call: TRBV11-2; cdr3_aa: CASSPQGYNEQFF
j_call: TRBJ2-1; v_call: TRBV4-3; cdr3_aa: CASSQVTGLAVDNEQFF
j_call: TRBJ2-3; v_call: TRBV7-9; cdr3_aa: CASSSRLESTDTQYF
j_call: TRBJ2-3; v_call: TRBV7-2; cdr3_aa: CASSSGLGLDTQYF
j_call: TRBJ1-1; v_call: TRBV12-3/TRBV12-4; cdr3_aa: CASSNGQGWAEAFF
j_call: TRBJ2-7; v_call: TRBV14; cdr3_aa: CASSQSGETSGARFYEQYF
j_call: TRBJ1-2; v_call: TRBV19; cdr3_aa: CASRGRTDYGYTF
j_call: TRBJ2-7; v_call: TRBV5-1; cdr3_aa: CASSPGASEAYEQYF
j_call: TRBJ2-3; v_call: TRBV20-1; cdr3_aa: CSAAAGGDLYRVDTQYF
j_call: TRBJ2-5; v_call: TRBV3-1; cdr3_aa: CASSQVASIQETQYF
j_call: TRBJ2-3; v_call: TRBV6-1; cdr3_aa: CASSEPGQGPDTQYF
j_call: TRBJ1-5; v_call: TRBV24-1; cdr3_aa: CATQGQNQPQHF
j_call: TRBJ2-7; v_call: TRBV4-3; cdr3_aa: CASSPHGTSGRDYEQYF
j_call: TRBJ2-1; v_call: TRBV7-9; cdr3_aa: CAIIAGGLLNEQFF
j_call: TRBJ2-7; v_call: TRBV5-6; cdr3_aa: CASSSPQGVYEQYF
j_call: TRBJ1-1; v_call: TRBV3-1; cdr3_aa: CASSRYRGLNTEAFF
j_call: TRBJ1-2; v_call: TRBV29-1; cdr3_aa: CSVVWTGGYTF
j_call: TRBJ2-1; v_call: TRBV19; cdr3_aa: CASSETSGSFNEQFF
j_call: TRBJ1-6; v_call: TRBV20-1; cdr3_aa: CSASKGPHPPLHF
j_call: TRBJ1-5; v_call: TRBV7-2; cdr3_aa: CASSLYDRGQPQHF
j_call: TRBJ2-7; v_call: TRBV28; cdr3_aa: CASSLRNYEQYF
j_call: TRBJ1-5; v_call: TRBV28; cdr3_aa: CASSTNRDSQPQHF
j_call: TRBJ2-7; v_call: TRBV6-1; cdr3_aa: CASSEMSTVSYEQYF
j_call: TRBJ2-1; v_call: TRBV11-2; cdr3_aa: CASSHYNEQFF
j_call: TRBJ2-7; v_call: TRBV12-3/TRBV12-4; cdr3_aa: CASSSSYEQYF
j_call: TRBJ1-6; v_call: TRBV2; cdr3_aa: CASDLDRSGSPLHF
j_call: TRBJ2-1; v_call: TRBV27; cdr3_aa: CASTQGTSGSNEQFF
j_call: TRBJ2-5; v_call: TRBV6-6; cdr3_aa: CASSYSGTSKETQYF
j_call: TRBJ2-7; v_call: TRBV29-1; cdr3_aa: CSVRQFETYEQYF
j_call: TRBJ2-1; v_call: TRBV24-1; cdr3_aa: CATSDPGGGYNEQFF
j_call: TRBJ2-7; v_call: TRBV10-2; cdr3_aa: CASSESSSEQYF
j_call: TRBJ1-1; v_call: TRBV20-1; cdr3_aa: CSASRLSGSNTEAFF
j_call: TRBJ2-7; v_call: TRBV7-8; cdr3_aa: CASSLAGGPGEQYF
j_call: TRBJ2-1; v_call: TRBV24-1; cdr3_aa: CATSDRTGIIGNEQFF
j_call: TRBJ2-1; v_call: TRBV5-1; cdr3_aa: CASYDAHNEQFF
j_call: TRBJ2-1; v_call: TRBV7-2; cdr3_aa: CASSTWTSGLSYNEQFF
j_call: TRBJ2-4; v_call: TRBV4-2; cdr3_aa: CASSRGQGKNIQYF
j_call: TRBJ1-5; v_call: TRBV7-2; cdr3_aa: CASSSRQALGQPQHF
j_call: TRBJ2-7; v_call: TRBV6-2/TRBV6-3; cdr3_aa: CASSWTSSGGEQYF